The T cell receptor beta chain under discussion was sequenced for a study of immune evolution from preneoplasia to lung adenocarcinoma. V dropped 6 bases and J dropped 0 bases, with 15 bases sitting between them. The CDR3 runs to 17 residues. CDR1 and CDR2 from the germline V gene are SNHLY and FYNNEI. Sequenced by immunoSEQ multiplex PCR; TCRdb stores in-frame clones only, minus some. In the table there are about 9,000 clones, just over 75% of which are singletons. Resections took place in Japan or China from the mid-2010s to the late 2010s. This TCR derives from a person aged 55-80 years with lung adenocarcinoma. V gene TRBV2 combines with J gene TRBJ2-6, with D uncertain. Sequencing was carried out using FFPE lung adenocarcinoma in situ tissue. The CDR3 DNA follows: TGTGCCAGCAGCAGGCCCGACCGTAACTCTGGGGCCAACGTCCTGACTTTC. Translation gives CASSRPDRNSGANVLTF. Complete variable domain (other parts from reference TRBV2 and TRBJ2-6): EPEVTQTPSHQVTQMGQEVILRCVPISNHLYFYWYRQILGQKVEFLVSFYNNEISEKSEIFDDQFSVERPDGSNFTLKIRSTKLEDSAMYFCASSRPDRNSGANVLTFGAGSRLTVL.